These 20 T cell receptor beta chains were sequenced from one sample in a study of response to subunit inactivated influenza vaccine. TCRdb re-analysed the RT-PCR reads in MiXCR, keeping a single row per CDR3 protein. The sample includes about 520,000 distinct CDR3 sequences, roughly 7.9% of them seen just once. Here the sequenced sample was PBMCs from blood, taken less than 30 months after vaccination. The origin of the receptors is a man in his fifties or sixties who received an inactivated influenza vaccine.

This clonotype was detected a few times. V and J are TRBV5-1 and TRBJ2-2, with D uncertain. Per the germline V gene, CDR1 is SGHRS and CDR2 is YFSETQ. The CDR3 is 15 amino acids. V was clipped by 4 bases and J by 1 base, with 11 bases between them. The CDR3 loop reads CASSPRGENTGELFF. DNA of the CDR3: TGCGCCAGCAGCCCCCGTGGGGAGAACACCGGGGAGCTGTTTTTT.

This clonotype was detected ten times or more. Here the CDR3 reads CASSQEGKTGELFF. Here the CDR3 DNA reads TGCGCCAGCAGCCAAGAGGGAAAGACCGGGGAGCTGTTTTTT. This rearrangement joins TRBV4-1 to TRBJ2-2; D is undetermined. Germline-derived CDR1 and CDR2 are MGHRA and YSYEKL. Trimming stripped 0 bases from V and 5 bases from J, with 7 bases between. The CDR3 totals 14 residues.

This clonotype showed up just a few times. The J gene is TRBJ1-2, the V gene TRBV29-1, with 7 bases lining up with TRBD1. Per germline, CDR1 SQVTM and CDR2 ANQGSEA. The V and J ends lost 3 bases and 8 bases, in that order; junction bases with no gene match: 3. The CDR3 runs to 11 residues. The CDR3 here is CSVDRGEGYTF. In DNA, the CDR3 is TGCAGCGTTGACAGGGGGGAAGGCTACACCTTC.

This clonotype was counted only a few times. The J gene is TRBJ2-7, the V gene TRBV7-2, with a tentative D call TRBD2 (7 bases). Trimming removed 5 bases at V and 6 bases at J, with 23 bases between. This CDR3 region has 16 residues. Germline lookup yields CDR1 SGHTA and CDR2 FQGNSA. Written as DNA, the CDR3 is TGTGCCAGCAGCACGGGGCGGTTCGCGGGGGACACCGAGCAGTACTTC. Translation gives CASSTGRFAGDTEQYF.

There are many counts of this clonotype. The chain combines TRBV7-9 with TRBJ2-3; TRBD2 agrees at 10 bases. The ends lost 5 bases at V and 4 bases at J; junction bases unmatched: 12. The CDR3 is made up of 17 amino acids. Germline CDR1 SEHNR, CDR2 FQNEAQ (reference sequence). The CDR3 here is CASSPRGKRGGPDTQYF. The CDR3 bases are TGTGCCAGCAGCCCCAGAGGGAAGCGGGGGGGACCAGATACGCAGTATTTT.

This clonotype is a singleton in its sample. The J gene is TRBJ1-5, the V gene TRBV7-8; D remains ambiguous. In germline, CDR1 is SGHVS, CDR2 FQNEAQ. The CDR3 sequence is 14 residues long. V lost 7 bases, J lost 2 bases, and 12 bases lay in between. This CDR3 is CASTEREGNQPQHF. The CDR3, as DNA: TGTGCCAGCACCGAACGGGAGGGCAATCAGCCCCAGCATTTT. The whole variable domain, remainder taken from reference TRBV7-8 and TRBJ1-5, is GAGVSQSPRYKVAKRGQDVALRCDPISGHVSLFWYQQALGQGPEFLTYFQNEAQLDKSGLPSDRFFAERPEGSVSTLKIQRTQQEDSAVYLCASTEREGNQPQHFGDGTRLSIL.

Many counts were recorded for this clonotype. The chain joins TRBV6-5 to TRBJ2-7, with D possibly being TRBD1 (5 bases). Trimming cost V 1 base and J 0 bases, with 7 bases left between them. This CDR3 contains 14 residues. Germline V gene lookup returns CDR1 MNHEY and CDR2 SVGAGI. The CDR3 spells CASSYLQDSYEQYF. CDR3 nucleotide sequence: TGTGCCAGCAGTTACTTACAGGACTCCTACGAGCAGTACTTC.

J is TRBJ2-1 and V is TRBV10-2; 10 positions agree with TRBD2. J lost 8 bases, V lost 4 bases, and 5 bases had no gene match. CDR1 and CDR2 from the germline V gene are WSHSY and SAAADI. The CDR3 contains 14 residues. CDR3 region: CASSGAGGPDEQFF. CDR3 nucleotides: TGCGCCAGCAGTGGAGCGGGGGGGCCTGATGAGCAGTTCTTC.

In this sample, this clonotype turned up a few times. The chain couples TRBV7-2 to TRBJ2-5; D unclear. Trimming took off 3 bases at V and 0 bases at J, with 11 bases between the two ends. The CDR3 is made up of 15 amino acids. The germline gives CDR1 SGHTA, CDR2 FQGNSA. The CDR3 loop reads CASSFVRDYQETQYF. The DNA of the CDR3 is TGTGCCAGCAGCTTCGTAAGGGATTACCAAGAGACCCAGTACTTC.

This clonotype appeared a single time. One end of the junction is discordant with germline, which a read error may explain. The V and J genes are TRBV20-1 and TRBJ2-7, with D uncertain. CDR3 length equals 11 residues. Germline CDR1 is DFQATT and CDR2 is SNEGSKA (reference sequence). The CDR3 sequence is CSARDRNEKYF. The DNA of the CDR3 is TGCAGTGCCAGAGATCGGAACGAGAAGTACTTC.

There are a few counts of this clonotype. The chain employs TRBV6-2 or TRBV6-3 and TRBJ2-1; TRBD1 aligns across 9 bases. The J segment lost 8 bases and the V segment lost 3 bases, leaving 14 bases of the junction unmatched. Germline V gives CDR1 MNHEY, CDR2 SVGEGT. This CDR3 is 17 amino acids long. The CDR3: CASSYLPGQGGSDEQFF. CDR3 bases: TGTGCCAGCAGTTATCTTCCGGGACAGGGTGGCTCGGATGAGCAGTTCTTC.

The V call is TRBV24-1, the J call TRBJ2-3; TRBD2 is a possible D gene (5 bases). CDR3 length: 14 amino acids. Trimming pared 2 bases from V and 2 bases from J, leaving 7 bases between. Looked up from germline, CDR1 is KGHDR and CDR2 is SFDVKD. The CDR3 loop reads CATSDSGYTDTQYF. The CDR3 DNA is TGTGCCACCAGTGATTCGGGGTACACAGATACGCAGTATTTT.

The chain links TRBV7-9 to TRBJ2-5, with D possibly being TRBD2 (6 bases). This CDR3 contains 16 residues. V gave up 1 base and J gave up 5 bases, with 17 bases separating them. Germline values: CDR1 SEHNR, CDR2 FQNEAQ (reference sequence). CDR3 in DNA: TGTGCCAGCAGCTTAGAGGAGGGCCGAAGTAGGGAGACCCAGTACTTC. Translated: CASSLEEGRSRETQYF.

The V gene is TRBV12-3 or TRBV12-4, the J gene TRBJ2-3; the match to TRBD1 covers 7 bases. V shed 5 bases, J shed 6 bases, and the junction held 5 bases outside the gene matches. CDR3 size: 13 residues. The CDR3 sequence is CASSKDRPDTQYF. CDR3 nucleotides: TGTGCCAGCAGTAAGGACAGGCCGGATACGCAGTATTTT.

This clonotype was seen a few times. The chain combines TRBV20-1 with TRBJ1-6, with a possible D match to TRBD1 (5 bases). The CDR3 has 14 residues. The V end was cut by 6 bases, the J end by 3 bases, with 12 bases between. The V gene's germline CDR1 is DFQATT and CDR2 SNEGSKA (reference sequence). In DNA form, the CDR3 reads TGCAGTGCCAAAGACAGTAACTATAATTCACCCCTCCACTTT. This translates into CSAKDSNYNSPLHF.

This chain's CDR3 is CSVDRGDGDTQYF. Written as DNA, the CDR3 is TGCAGCGTTGACCGCGGGGATGGGGATACGCAGTATTTT. The gene calls are TRBV29-1 and TRBJ2-3; TRBD2 is a possible D gene (6 bases). Germline CDR1 SQVTM, CDR2 ANQGSEA. V was clipped by 3 bases and J by 6 bases, with 13 bases between them. There are 13 residues in the CDR3.

The CDR3 protein is CSANGPGKVTGELFF. The CDR3 region has the DNA TGCAGTGCTAACGGACCAGGGAAAGTCACCGGGGAGCTGTTTTTT. This sequence joins TRBV20-1 and TRBJ2-2, with TRBD1 as a possible D gene (5 bases). Germline V gene lookup returns CDR1 DFQATT and CDR2 SNEGSKA (reference sequence). Trimming left V 4 bases short and J 4 bases short, with 16 bases between. This CDR3 region has 15 residues.

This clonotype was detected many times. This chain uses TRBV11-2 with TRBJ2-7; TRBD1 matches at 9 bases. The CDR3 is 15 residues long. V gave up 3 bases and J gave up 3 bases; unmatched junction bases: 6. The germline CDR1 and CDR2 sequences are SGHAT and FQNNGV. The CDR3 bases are TGTGCCAGCAGCTTGGGGACAGGGTATCTCTACGAGCAGTACTTC. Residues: CASSLGTGYLYEQYF.

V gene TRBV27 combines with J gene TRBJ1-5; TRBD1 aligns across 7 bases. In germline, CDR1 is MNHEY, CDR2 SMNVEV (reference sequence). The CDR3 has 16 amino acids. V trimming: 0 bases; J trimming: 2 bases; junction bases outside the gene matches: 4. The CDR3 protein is CASSLSGTERNQPQHF. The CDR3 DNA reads TGTGCCAGCAGTTTATCCGGGACAGAACGCAATCAGCCCCAGCATTTT.

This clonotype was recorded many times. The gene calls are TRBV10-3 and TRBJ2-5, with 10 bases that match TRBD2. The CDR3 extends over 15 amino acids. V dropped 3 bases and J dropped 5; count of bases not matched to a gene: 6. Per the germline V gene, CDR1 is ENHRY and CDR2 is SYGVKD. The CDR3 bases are TGTGCCATCAGTGAATTAGCGGGAGGAGGGGAGACCCAGTACTTC. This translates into CAISELAGGGETQYF.